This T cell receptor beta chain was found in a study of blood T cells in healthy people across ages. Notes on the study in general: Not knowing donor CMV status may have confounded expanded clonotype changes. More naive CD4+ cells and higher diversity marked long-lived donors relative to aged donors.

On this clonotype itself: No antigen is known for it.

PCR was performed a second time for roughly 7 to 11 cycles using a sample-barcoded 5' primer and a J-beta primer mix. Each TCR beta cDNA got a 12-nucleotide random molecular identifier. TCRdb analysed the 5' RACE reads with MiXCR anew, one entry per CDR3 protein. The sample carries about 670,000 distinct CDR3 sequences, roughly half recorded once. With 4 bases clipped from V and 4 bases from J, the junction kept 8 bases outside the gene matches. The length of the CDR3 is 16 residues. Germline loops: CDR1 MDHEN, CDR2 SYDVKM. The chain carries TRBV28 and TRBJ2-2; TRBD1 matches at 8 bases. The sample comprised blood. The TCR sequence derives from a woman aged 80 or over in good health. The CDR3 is CASSSRDRQTTGELFF. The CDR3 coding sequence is TGTGCCAGCAGTTCCCGGGACAGGCAAACCACCGGGGAGCTGTTTTTT.